One and the same sample provided the 22 T cell receptor beta chains below, sequenced in a study of T cells in localized non-small cell lung cancer. Some clones are missing from TCRdb's copy, which holds only in-frame ones; the method was immunoSEQ multiplex PCR. The sample lists tens of thousands of clones, roughly 88% occurring once. The sequencing here drew on peripheral blood, taken before any cancer treatment. These receptors all come from a woman between 40 and 69 years old with stage I lung adenocarcinoma.

With regard to this clone: One junction end disagrees with the germline gene, perhaps due to a read error. The CDR3 sequence is CAGRTVNYEQYF. CDR3 sequence (DNA): TGTGCCGGGAGGACAGTGAACTACGAGCAGTACTTC. V usage is TRBV30 and J usage is TRBJ2-7; D is possibly TRBD1 or TRBD2 (6 bases each). The CDR3 contains 12 residues. CDR1 is GTSNPN, CDR2 SVGIG, per germline (reference sequence). Full variable domain (remainder filled in from reference TRBV30 and TRBJ2-7): SQTIHQWPATLVQPVGSPLSLECTVEGTSNPNLYWYRQAAGRGLQLLFYSVGIGQISSEVPQNLSASRPQDRQFILSSKKLLLSDSGFYLCAGRTVNYEQYFGPGTRLTVT.

The chain recombines TRBV5-1 with TRBJ2-1; 7 bases are a match to TRBD1. Germline CDR1 reads SGHRS; CDR2 reads YFSETQ. This CDR3 is 15 amino acids long. With V trimmed by 4 bases and J by 5 bases, 9 bases remained unmatched. The CDR3 sequence is CASSTRQGSHNEQFF. CDR3 DNA sequence: TGCGCCAGCAGCACCCGACAGGGAAGTCACAATGAGCAGTTCTTC.

The chain links TRBV5-1 to TRBJ1-1, with a tentative D call TRBD1 (5 bases). The CDR3 runs to 13 residues. From germline, CDR1 is SGHRS and CDR2 YFSETQ. V was cut by 2 bases and J by 1 base, with 6 bases left in between. The CDR3 nucleotides are TGCGCCAGCAGCTTACAGGCGAACACTGAAGCTTTCTTT. Translated, it gives CASSLQANTEAFF. Using reference TRBV5-1 and TRBJ1-1 for the parts outside the CDR3, the full variable domain is KAGVTQTPRYLIKTRGQQVTLSCSPISGHRSVSWYQQTPGQGLQFLFEYFSETQRNKGNFPGRFSGRQFSNSRSEMNVSTLELGDSALYLCASSLQANTEAFFGQGTRLTVV.

The chain employs TRBV20-1 and TRBJ2-3, with D possibly being TRBD1 or TRBD2 (5 bases each). CDR3 length: 11 residues. Germline V lookup: CDR1 DFQATT, CDR2 SNEGSKA (reference sequence). The V end was cut by 6 bases, the J end by 5 bases, with 9 bases between. The CDR3 DNA sequence: TGCAGTGCCTGGGGGAAAGATACGCAGTATTTT. As protein: CSAWGKDTQYF.

The chain has TRBV7-2 and TRBJ1-2; the D is unclear. The CDR3 length is 14 residues. Trimming left V 1 base short and J 4 bases short, with 10 bases between. CDR1 is SGHTA, CDR2 FQGNSA, per germline. The CDR3: CASSLGDTGYGYTF. The CDR3 nucleotides read TGTGCCAGCAGCTTAGGTGACACCGGCTATGGCTACACCTTC.

The chain links TRBV28 to TRBJ1-4, with TRBD1 as a possible D gene (5 bases). Germline CDR1 is MDHEN and CDR2 is SYDVKM. The CDR3 covers 14 residues. V lost 6 bases and J lost 8, with 16 bases in between. CDR3 DNA sequence: TGTGCCAGCAGACCGGGACTTCTGGGGGAAAAACTGTTTTTT. It encodes CASRPGLLGEKLFF. Full variable domain (missing parts from reference TRBV28 and TRBJ1-4): DVKVTQSSRYLVKRTGEKVFLECVQDMDHENMFWYRQDPGLGLRLIYFSYDVKMKEKGDIPEGYSVSREKKERFSLILESASTNQTSMYLCASRPGLLGEKLFFGSGTQLSVL.

V gene TRBV30 combines with J gene TRBJ2-4; D might be TRBD1 (5 bases). The CDR3 loop spans 15 amino acids. The germline V and J ends were trimmed by 1 base and 0 bases, with 10 bases remaining between them. The germline V gene has CDR1 GTSNPN and CDR2 SVGIG (reference sequence). The CDR3 DNA is TGTGCCTGGAGTGCAGGGTCCCTAGCCAAAAACATTCAGTACTTC. Protein: CAWSAGSLAKNIQYF.

This clone was detected a few times. The gene calls are TRBV9 and TRBJ1-6; D gene uncertain. The CDR3 runs to 14 residues. The V and J ends lost 1 base and 7 bases respectively, with 9 bases between them. Germline V gene lookup returns CDR1 SGDLS and CDR2 YYNGEE. CDR3 region: CASSVRQTNSPLHF. The CDR3 region has the DNA TGTGCCAGCAGCGTAAGGCAGACCAATTCACCCCTCCACTTT.

This clone was counted a single time. This chain connects TRBV6-1 to TRBJ2-5; D is perhaps TRBD2 (6 bases). Trimming removed 6 bases from V and 1 base from J, with 9 bases in between. Germline CDR1 is MNHNS and CDR2 is SASEGT. The CDR3 extends over 13 amino acids. The CDR3: CASSGDFQETQYF. The CDR3 bases are TGTGCCAGCAGCGGGGACTTCCAAGAGACCCAGTACTTC.

In this sample, this clone turned up a few times. V is TRBV9 and J is TRBJ1-1, with TRBD1 as a possible D gene (6 bases). V lost 3 bases and J lost 3, with 12 bases in between. CDR3 length: 14 amino acids. The germline V gene has CDR1 SGDLS and CDR2 YYNGEE. Here the CDR3 DNA reads TGTGCCAGCAGCGGCAATCCAGGGGACACTGAAGCTTTCTTT. Amino acid sequence: CASSGNPGDTEAFF.

The chain is built from TRBV20-1 and TRBJ1-2, with D perhaps TRBD1 (6 bases). With 6 bases removed from V and 6 bases from J, the gap between germline ends came to 11 bases. Germline values: CDR1 DFQATT, CDR2 SNEGSKA (reference sequence). CDR3 size: 11 residues. CDR3 protein: CSARTEDGYTF. In nucleotides, the CDR3 is TGCAGTGCAAGGACAGAGGATGGCTACACCTTC.

The rearrangement uses TRBV5-1 and TRBJ1-2; D gene unclear. The CDR3 totals 15 residues. The germline V gene has CDR1 SGHRS and CDR2 YFSETQ. Trimming pared 0 bases from V and 8 bases from J, leaving 17 bases between. CDR3 nucleotides: TGCGCCAGCAGCTTGGCTGGGATCCGGGGAAGAGGCTACACCTTC. Translating it yields CASSLAGIRGRGYTF.

V usage is TRBV11-2 and J usage is TRBJ1-5, with 10 bases lining up with TRBD1. V was pared by 4 bases and J by 6 bases, with 3 bases of the junction left unmatched. The CDR3 runs to 14 residues. Germline V lookup: CDR1 SGHAT, CDR2 FQNNGV. The CDR3 protein is CASSWDRGGQPQHF. CDR3 nucleotides: TGTGCCAGCAGCTGGGACAGGGGAGGTCAGCCCCAGCATTTT.

The rearrangement uses TRBV15 and TRBJ1-2; D is possibly TRBD1 (6 bases). Trimming took 1 base from V and 4 from J, leaving 13 bases between them. Germline V gene lookup returns CDR1 LNHNV and CDR2 YYDKDF (reference sequence). This CDR3 is 15 amino acids long. The CDR3: CATSRVTQGPYGYTF. Here the CDR3 DNA reads TGTGCCACCAGCAGAGTCACACAGGGTCCCTATGGCTACACCTTC.

The V and J genes are TRBV14 and TRBJ1-1, with D unresolved. V was clipped by 2 bases and J by 0 bases, with 10 bases between them. CDR1 and CDR2 from the germline V gene are SGHDN and FVKESK. The length of the CDR3 is 15 residues. This CDR3 reads CASSQRGLLNTEAFF. CDR3 DNA: TGTGCCAGCAGCCAAAGAGGGCTTTTGAACACTGAAGCTTTCTTT.

The rearrangement joins TRBV6-1 to TRBJ1-2; no firm D call. The CDR3 length is 12 residues. Germline assignment: CDR1 MNHNS and CDR2 SASEGT. Trimming left V 6 bases short and J 4 bases short, with 9 bases between. The CDR3 spells CASSRDFYGYTF. In DNA, the CDR3 is TGTGCCAGCAGCCGGGATTTCTATGGCTACACCTTC.

This clone was seen just once. This rearrangement joins TRBV30 to TRBJ2-7, with TRBD2 matching 10 bases. V lost 3 bases, J lost 4 bases, and 3 bases stayed unmatched. The CDR3 extends over 13 amino acids. Germline V lookup: CDR1 GTSNPN, CDR2 SVGIG (reference sequence). The CDR3 DNA reads TGTGCCTGGAGGTCTAGCGGGGGTTACGAGCAGTACTTC. This gives the protein CAWRSSGGYEQYF.

The rearrangement links TRBV25-1 to TRBJ1-1; 7 bases fit TRBD1. Germline-derived CDR1 and CDR2 are MGHDK and SYGVNS. CDR3 length equals 13 residues. V was clipped by 8 bases and J by 7 bases; unmatched bases: 10. CDR3 amino acids: CASRRGGESEAFF. The CDR3 coding sequence is TGTGCCAGCCGCAGGGGGGGAGAAAGTGAAGCTTTCTTT.

V usage is TRBV6-6 and J usage is TRBJ2-5; TRBD2 might be the D (7 bases). Trimming shortened V by 3 bases and J by 2 bases, and 13 bases separated the two germline ends. The CDR3 length is 15 residues. Germline CDR1 and CDR2: MNHNY and SVGAGI (reference sequence). CDR3 residues: CASSYGGGGQETQYF. CDR3 nucleotides: TGTGCCAGCAGTTATGGGGGAGGGGGACAAGAGACCCAGTACTTC.

The V and J genes are TRBV10-3 and TRBJ2-2, with 9 bases fitting TRBD1. Per the germline V gene, CDR1 is ENHRY and CDR2 is SYGVKD. The CDR3 is 15 residues long. V lost 6 bases, J lost 3 bases, and 5 bases stayed unmatched. The DNA of the CDR3 is TGTGCCATCAGGGTTAGGGACAGGGACACCGGGGAGCTGTTTTTT. Its translation is CAIRVRDRDTGELFF.

The chain combines TRBV7-2 with TRBJ2-7; D remains unclear. With 5 bases removed from V and 6 bases from J, the gap between germline ends came to 23 bases. Germline CDR1 reads SGHTA; CDR2 reads FQGNSA. The CDR3 consists of 16 residues. For the CDR3, the DNA is TGTGCCAGCAGCCAAAACAGAGCCCTCATAACAGCCGAGCAGTACTTC. Protein: CASSQNRALITAEQYF.

The chain is built from TRBV30 and TRBJ1-2; D is possibly TRBD1 (6 bases). V was trimmed by 1 base and J by 4 bases, leaving 10 bases between them. Germline lookup yields CDR1 GTSNPN and CDR2 SVGIG (reference sequence). The CDR3 consists of 13 residues. The DNA for the CDR3 is TGTGCCTGGAGTGCACGGGACATCTATGGCTACACCTTC. It yields the protein CAWSARDIYGYTF.